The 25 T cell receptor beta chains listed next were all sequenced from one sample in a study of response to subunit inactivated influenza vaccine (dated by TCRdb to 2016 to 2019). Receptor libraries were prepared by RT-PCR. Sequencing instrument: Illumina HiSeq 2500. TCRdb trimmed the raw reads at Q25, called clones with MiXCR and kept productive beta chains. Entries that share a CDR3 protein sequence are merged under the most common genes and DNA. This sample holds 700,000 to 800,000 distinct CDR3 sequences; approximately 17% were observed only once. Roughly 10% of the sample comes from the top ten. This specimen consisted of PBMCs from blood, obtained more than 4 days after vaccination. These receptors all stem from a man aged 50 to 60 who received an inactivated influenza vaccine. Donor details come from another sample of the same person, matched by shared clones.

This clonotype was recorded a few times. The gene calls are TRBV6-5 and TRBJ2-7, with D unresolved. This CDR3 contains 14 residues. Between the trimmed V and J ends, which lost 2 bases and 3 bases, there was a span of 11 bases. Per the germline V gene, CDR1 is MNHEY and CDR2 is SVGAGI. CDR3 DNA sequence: TGTGCCAGCAGTTACAACGGAAATAGCTACGAGCAGTACTTC. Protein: CASSYNGNSYEQYF.

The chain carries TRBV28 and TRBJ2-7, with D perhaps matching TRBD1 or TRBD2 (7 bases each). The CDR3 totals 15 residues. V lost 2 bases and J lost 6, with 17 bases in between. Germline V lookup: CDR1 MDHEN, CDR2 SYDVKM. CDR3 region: CASSLTVGRGGEQYF. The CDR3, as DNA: TGTGCCAGCAGTTTAACGGTGGGCAGGGGGGGCGAGCAGTACTTC.

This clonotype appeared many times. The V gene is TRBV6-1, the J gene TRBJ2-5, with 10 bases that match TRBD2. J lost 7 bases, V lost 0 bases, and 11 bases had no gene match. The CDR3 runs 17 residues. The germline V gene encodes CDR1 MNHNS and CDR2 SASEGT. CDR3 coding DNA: TGTGCCAGCAGTGAAGCGCTTCCTAGCGGGAGTCAGGTGACCCAGTACTTC. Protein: CASSEALPSGSQVTQYF.

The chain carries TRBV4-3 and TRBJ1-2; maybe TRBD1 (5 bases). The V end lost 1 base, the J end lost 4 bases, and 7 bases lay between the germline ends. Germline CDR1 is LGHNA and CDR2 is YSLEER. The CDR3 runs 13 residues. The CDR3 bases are TGCGCCAGCAGCCAAGCAGGGTTCTATGGCTACACCTTC. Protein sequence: CASSQAGFYGYTF.

The CDR3 nucleotides are TGCGCCAGCAGTCGTTCCGGGACAGGGAGTGCCGGGGCCAACGTCCTGACTTTC. Translated, it gives CASSRSGTGSAGANVLTF. This rearrangement joins TRBV5-1 to TRBJ2-6; 9 bases agree with TRBD1. Germline CDR1 reads SGHRS; CDR2 reads YFSETQ. The CDR3 has 18 residues. Trimming removed 5 bases from V and 4 bases from J; junction bases left unmatched: 13.

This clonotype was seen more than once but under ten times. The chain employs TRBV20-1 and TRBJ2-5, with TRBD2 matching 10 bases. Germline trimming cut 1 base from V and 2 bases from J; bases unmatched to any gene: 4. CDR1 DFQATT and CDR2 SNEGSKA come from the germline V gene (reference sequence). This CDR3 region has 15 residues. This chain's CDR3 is CSARAASGGQETQYF. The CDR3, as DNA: TGCAGTGCTAGAGCGGCTAGCGGGGGACAAGAGACCCAGTACTTC.

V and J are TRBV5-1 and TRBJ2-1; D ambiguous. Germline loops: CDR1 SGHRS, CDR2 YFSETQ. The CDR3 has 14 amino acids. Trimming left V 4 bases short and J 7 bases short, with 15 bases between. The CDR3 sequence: CASSLRPRPNEQFF. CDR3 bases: TGCGCCAGCAGCCTTAGACCAAGGCCGAATGAGCAGTTCTTC.

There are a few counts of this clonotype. CDR3 nucleotide sequence: TGCAGTGCTAGAGATTTAGACTCTTTTTCCTACGAGCAGTACTTC. Its translation: CSARDLDSFSYEQYF. The chain carries TRBV20-1 and TRBJ2-7; D is unresolved. Looked up from germline, CDR1 is DFQATT and CDR2 is SNEGSKA (reference sequence). The CDR3 length is 15 residues. The ends were cut back, 0 bases at V and 1 base at J, with 13 bases in the middle.

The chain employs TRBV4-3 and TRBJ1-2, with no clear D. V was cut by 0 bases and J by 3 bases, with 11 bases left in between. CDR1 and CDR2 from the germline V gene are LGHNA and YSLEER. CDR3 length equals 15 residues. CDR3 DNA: TGCGCCAGCAGCCAAGATGAAGGTCCTGACTATGGCTACACCTTC. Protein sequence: CASSQDEGPDYGYTF.

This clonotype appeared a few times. For the CDR3, the DNA is TGTGCCAGCAGCTTAGTGATAAGTGAAGCTTTCTTT. As protein: CASSLVISEAFF. The genes are TRBV7-2 and TRBJ1-1, with no clear D. Per germline, CDR1 SGHTA and CDR2 FQGNSA. CDR3 length: 12 residues. Deletions cut 1 base from V and 7 bases from J, with 7 bases between. Drawing the rest from reference TRBV7-2 and TRBJ1-1, the complete variable domain is GAGVSQSPSNKVTEKGKDVELRCDPISGHTALYWYRQSLGQGLEFLIYFQGNSAPDKSGLPSDRFSAERTGGSVSTLTIQRTQQEDSAVYLCASSLVISEAFFGQGTRLTVV.

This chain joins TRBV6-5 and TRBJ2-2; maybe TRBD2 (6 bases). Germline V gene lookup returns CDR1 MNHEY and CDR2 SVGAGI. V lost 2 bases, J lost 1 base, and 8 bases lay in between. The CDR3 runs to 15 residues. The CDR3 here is CASSYGSGNTGELFF. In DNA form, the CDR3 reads TGTGCCAGCAGTTACGGTAGCGGGAACACCGGGGAGCTGTTTTTT.

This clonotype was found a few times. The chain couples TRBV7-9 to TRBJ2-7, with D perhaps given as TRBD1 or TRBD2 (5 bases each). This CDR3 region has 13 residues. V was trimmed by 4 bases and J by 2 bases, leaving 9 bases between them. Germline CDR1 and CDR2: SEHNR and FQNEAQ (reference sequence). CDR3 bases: TGTGCCAGCAGCTGGGACGTAACCTACGAGCAGTACTTC. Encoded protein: CASSWDVTYEQYF.

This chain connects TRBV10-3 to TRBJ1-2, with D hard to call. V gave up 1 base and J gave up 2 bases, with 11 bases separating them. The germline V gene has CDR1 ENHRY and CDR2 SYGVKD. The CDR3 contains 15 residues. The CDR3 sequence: CAISEFSRANYGYTF. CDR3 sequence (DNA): TGTGCCATCAGTGAGTTCTCAAGGGCAAACTATGGCTACACCTTC.

The CDR3 sequence is CASSLETSGHEQFF. The CDR3 DNA reads as TGCGCCAGCAGCTTAGAGACTAGCGGCCATGAGCAGTTCTTC. This chain connects TRBV5-1 to TRBJ2-1; 9 positions match TRBD2. The V and J ends lost 2 bases and 8 bases, in that order; junction bases with no gene match: 5. Germline CDR1 reads SGHRS; CDR2 reads YFSETQ. This CDR3 has 14 amino acids.

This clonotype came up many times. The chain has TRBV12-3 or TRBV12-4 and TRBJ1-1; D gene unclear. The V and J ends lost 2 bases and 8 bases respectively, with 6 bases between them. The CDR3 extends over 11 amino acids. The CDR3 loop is CASSLTTEAFF. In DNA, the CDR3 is TGTGCCAGCAGTTTAACGACCGAAGCTTTCTTT.

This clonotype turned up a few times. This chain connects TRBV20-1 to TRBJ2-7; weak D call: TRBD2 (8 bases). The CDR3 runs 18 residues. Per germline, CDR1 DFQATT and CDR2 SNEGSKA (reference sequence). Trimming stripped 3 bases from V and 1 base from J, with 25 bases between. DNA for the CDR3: TGCAGTGCTAGGGGAGACAGGGATCGGCTAGCGGGTTCCTACGAGCAGTACTTC. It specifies CSARGDRDRLAGSYEQYF.

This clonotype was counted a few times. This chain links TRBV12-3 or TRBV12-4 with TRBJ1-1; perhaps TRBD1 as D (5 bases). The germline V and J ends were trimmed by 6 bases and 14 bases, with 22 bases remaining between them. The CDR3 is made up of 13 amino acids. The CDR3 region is CASSEPGAGVAFF. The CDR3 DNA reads TGTGCCAGCAGCGAACCCGGGGCCGGAGTTGCGTTCTTT.

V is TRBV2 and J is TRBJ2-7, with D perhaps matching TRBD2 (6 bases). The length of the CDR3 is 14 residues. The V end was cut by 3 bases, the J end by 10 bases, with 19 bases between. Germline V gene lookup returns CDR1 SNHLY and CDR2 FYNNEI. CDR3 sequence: CASSDELARWRQYF. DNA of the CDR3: TGTGCCAGCAGTGACGAACTAGCCCGGTGGCGTCAGTACTTC.

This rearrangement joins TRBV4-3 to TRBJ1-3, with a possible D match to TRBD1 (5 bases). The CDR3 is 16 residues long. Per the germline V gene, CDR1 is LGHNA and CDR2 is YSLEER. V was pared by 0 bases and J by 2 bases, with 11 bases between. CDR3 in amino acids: CASSQDLAGPGNTIYF. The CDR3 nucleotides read TGCGCCAGCAGCCAAGATTTGGCAGGGCCTGGAAACACCATATATTTT.

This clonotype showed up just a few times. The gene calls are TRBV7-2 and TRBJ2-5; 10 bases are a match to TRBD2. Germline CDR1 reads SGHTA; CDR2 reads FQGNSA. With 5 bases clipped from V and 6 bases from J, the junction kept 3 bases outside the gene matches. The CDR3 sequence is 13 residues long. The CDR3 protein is CASSNSGRKTQYF. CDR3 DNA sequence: TGTGCCAGCAGCAATAGCGGGAGGAAGACCCAGTACTTC.

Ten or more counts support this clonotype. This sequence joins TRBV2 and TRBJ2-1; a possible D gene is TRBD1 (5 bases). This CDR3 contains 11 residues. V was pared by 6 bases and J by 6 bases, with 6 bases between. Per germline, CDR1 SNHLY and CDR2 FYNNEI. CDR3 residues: CASRDSNEQFF. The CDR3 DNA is TGTGCCAGCAGAGACAGCAATGAGCAGTTCTTC.

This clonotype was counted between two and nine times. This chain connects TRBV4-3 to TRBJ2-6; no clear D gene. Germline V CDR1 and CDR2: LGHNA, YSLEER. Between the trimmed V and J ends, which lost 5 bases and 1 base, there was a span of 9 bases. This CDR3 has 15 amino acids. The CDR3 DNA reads TGCGCCAGCAGCAACAGAGGATCTGGGGCCAACGTCCTGACTTTC. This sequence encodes CASSNRGSGANVLTF.

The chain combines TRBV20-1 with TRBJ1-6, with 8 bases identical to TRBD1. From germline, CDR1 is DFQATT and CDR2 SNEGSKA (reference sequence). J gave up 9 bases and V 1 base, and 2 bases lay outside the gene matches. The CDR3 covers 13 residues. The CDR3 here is CSARGTGSSPLHF. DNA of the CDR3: TGCAGTGCTAGAGGGACAGGGTCTTCACCCCTCCACTTT.

In nucleotides, the CDR3 is TGTGCCAGCAGCCGCACGGGGCGGGAACGGCAGTACTTC. As protein: CASSRTGRERQYF. The V gene is TRBV7-9, the J gene TRBJ2-7; maybe TRBD2 (6 bases). The CDR3 totals 13 residues. Germline V gives CDR1 SEHNR, CDR2 FQNEAQ (reference sequence). The V and J ends lost 5 bases and 9 bases respectively, with 17 bases between them.

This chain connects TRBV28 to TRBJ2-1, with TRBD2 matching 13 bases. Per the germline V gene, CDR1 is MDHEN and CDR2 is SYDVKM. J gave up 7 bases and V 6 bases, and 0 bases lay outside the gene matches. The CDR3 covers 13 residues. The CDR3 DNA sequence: TGTGCCAGCAGGACTAGCGGGAGGAATGAGCAGTTCTTC. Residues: CASRTSGRNEQFF.